The entry below gives a single T cell receptor beta chain sequence along with its context. Its antigen is unknown. Profiling relied on immunoSEQ multiplex PCR, and the TCRdb table lists in-frame clones only, not all of them. There are roughly 80,000 clones in the sample; around 91% occur only once, and roughly 0.38% lies in the top ten. Germline V gives CDR1 SGHVS, CDR2 FQNEAQ. V shed 1 base and J shed 3 bases, with 19 bases lying between them. The CDR3 extends over 17 amino acids. This specimen comes from a study of OX40 agonist ivuxolimab in advanced cancers. Study in general: Earlier anti-PD-1, anti-PD-L1 or anti-CTLA-4 therapy was permitted; about 38% had received some. Study-level findings and limits: Dose levels from 0.1 to 3.0 mg/kg saw CD4+ and CD8+ blood T cells expand clonally by week 6. More expanded clones were seen, on average, in CD8+ T cells than in CD4+.

People who had autoimmune disease history or systemic immunosuppression were excluded. The sample here was CD4+ or CD8+ T cells sorted from blood, taken in a trial of the OX40 agonist ivuxolimab. This clonotype originated in an adult with an advanced solid tumor such as melanoma, head and neck, liver or kidney cancer. The chain recombines TRBV7-8 with TRBJ2-7; D is unresolved. CDR3 loop: CASSLVIADTQYYEQYF. CDR3 DNA sequence: TGTGCCAGCAGCTTAGTTATCGCCGACACCCAATACTACGAGCAGTACTTC. The full variable domain, completed using reference TRBV7-8 and TRBJ2-7, is GAGVSQSPRYKVAKRGQDVALRCDPISGHVSLFWYQQALGQGPEFLTYFQNEAQLDKSGLPSDRFFAERPEGSVSTLKIQRTQQEDSAVYLCASSLVIADTQYYEQYFGPGTRLTVT.